This T cell receptor beta chain was recovered during a study of shared clonotypes between healthy human individuals. Study-wide results and limits: Incomplete sequencing of sorted subsets was indicated by rarefaction despite large depth.

TCRdb keeps only in-frame clones here, not all; method: immunoSEQ multiplex PCR. The profile shows roughly 2,300,000 clones, less than 95% of them singletons. V lost 5 bases and J 5 bases, leaving 10 bases between the germline ends. Germline V gene sequence: CDR1 MNHEY, CDR2 SMNVEV (reference sequence). The CDR3 covers 13 residues. Regarding this clone: The antigen remains unidentified.

The V and J genes are TRBV27 and TRBJ1-5, with a tentative D call TRBD1 (6 bases). The sample comprised naive CD4+ T cells from PBMCs. Described subset: CD45RA+ positively selected. This receptor was identified in a young man in good health. Some clones in this sample may be carry-over from other donors' samples. The CDR3 region is CASSGTWDQPQHF. The CDR3 DNA reads TGTGCCAGCAGTGGGACATGGGATCAGCCCCAGCATTTT.